Shown below are 26 T cell receptor beta chains from a single sample sequenced in a study of shared clonotypes between healthy human individuals. Here immunoSEQ multiplex PCR was the method, and the copy in TCRdb shows in-frame clones only, minus some. The sample comprises approximately 95,000 clones, 65% to 70% of which are singletons, and approximately 49% rests with the top ten. The sequencing input was memory CD8+ T cells sorted from blood. As for subset: CD45RO+ cells pooled with CCR7-negative TemRA cells. The receptors shown here come from a man aged 25-40 years in good health.

In its sample, this clone ranks as medium-sized (0.01 to 0.1%). The rearrangement joins TRBV19 to TRBJ1-1; 7 bases match TRBD1. Germline V CDR1 and CDR2: LNHDA, SQIVND (reference sequence). This CDR3 spans 15 amino acids. V shed 5 bases, J shed 5 bases, and the junction held 11 bases outside the gene matches. CDR3 sequence (DNA): TGTGCCAGTAGTTTTTCTCCGACAGGGATGACTGAAGCTTTCTTT. Protein: CASSFSPTGMTEAFF.

This clone appeared a single time. This chain joins TRBV6-4 and TRBJ2-3; a possible D gene is TRBD2 (5 bases). The CDR3 is 14 residues long. Germline CDR1 is MRHNA and CDR2 is SNTAGT. V lost 5 bases, J lost 4 bases, and 13 bases lay in between. The CDR3 DNA reads as TGTGCCAGCAGTATGGGAGAAAGCGCAGATACGCAGTATTTT. Translation gives CASSMGESADTQYF.

This clone was found a few times. V and J are TRBV28 and TRBJ2-5; 7 nucleotides align to TRBD2. Germline assignment: CDR1 MDHEN and CDR2 SYDVKM. The CDR3 length is 16 residues. Trimming removed 5 bases from V and 1 base from J; junction bases left unmatched: 10. In DNA form, the CDR3 reads TGTGCCAGCAGTGTACCGGGACGGGGGGTCCAAGAGACCCAGTACTTC. It codes for CASSVPGRGVQETQYF.

This chain links TRBV19 with TRBJ2-1; 8 positions agree with TRBD2. Germline CDR1 reads LNHDA; CDR2 reads SQIVND (reference sequence). The CDR3 sequence is 16 residues long. J was trimmed by 3 bases and V by 3 bases; bases with no gene match: 7. CDR3 region: CASSMDTGTSYNEQFF. The CDR3, as DNA: TGTGCCAGTAGTATGGACACCGGGACTAGCTACAATGAGCAGTTCTTC. Variable domain in full (rest from reference TRBV19 and TRBJ2-1): DGGITQSPKYLFRKEGQNVTLSCEQNLNHDAMYWYRQDPGQGLRLIYYSQIVNDFQKGDIAEGYSVSREKKESFPLTVTSAQKNPTAFYLCASSMDTGTSYNEQFFGPGTRLTVL.

Concerning this clone: The identical CDR3 is also encoded by other nucleotide sequences in the sample. This chain uses TRBV6-1 with TRBJ2-5; 7 positions agree with TRBD2. TRBJ2-7 matches the DNA end more closely, so the J call is doubtful. Per germline, CDR1 MNHNS and CDR2 SASEGT. This CDR3 has 14 amino acids. The CDR3, as DNA: TGTGCCAGCAGTGATCGGGGAGGGCCCTACGAGCAGTACTTC. Its protein is CASSDRGGPYEQYF.

This chain links TRBV6-5 with TRBJ2-7; tentative D call: TRBD1 (6 bases). Germline V gene sequence: CDR1 MNHEY, CDR2 SVGAGI. The ends were cut back, 6 bases at V and 0 bases at J, with 12 bases in the middle. The CDR3 length is 14 residues. Here the CDR3 DNA reads TGTGCCAGCAGCGCAGGGGATTTCTCCTACGAGCAGTACTTC. This encodes CASSAGDFSYEQYF.

The chain carries TRBV4-3 and TRBJ2-1; 11 bases are a match to TRBD1. V lost 0 bases to trimming and J lost 4 bases; unmatched junction nucleotides: 2. Germline CDR1 and CDR2: LGHNA and YSLEER. The CDR3 runs to 16 residues. The CDR3 loop reads CASSQDGQGAYNEQFF. The CDR3 coding sequence is TGCGCCAGCAGCCAAGATGGACAGGGGGCTTACAATGAGCAGTTCTTC.

V gene TRBV28 combines with J gene TRBJ2-4; 8 bases map to TRBD1. Germline values: CDR1 MDHEN, CDR2 SYDVKM. Germline trimming cut 6 bases from V and 1 base from J; bases unmatched to any gene: 8. CDR3 length: 16 residues. In DNA, the CDR3 is TGTGCCAGCAGCCGAGGACAGGGCGGTGCCAAAAACATTCAGTACTTC. Translating gives CASSRGQGGAKNIQYF.

This clone was found once. The rearrangement joins TRBV29-1 to TRBJ2-2; D might be TRBD1 (6 bases). V lost 4 bases to trimming and J lost 2 bases, with 11 bases between them. Per the germline V gene, CDR1 is SQVTM and CDR2 is ANQGSEA. The CDR3 extends over 14 amino acids. The DNA of the CDR3 is TGCAGCGTTGCGATCGGGACAAACACCGGGGAGCTGTTTTTT. It specifies CSVAIGTNTGELFF.

This chain joins TRBV7-9 and TRBJ1-3; the D gene is possibly TRBD1 (5 bases). In germline, CDR1 is SEHNR, CDR2 FQNEAQ (reference sequence). This CDR3 comprises 15 residues. The V gene lost 1 base and the J gene lost 4 bases, with 11 bases spanning the gap. The CDR3 protein is CASSLVRQTGNTIYF. The CDR3 DNA reads as TGTGCCAGCAGCTTAGTTCGACAGACGGGAAACACCATATATTTT. Supplemented by reference TRBV7-9 and TRBJ1-3, the full variable domain reads DTGVSQNPRHKITKRGQNVTFRCDPISEHNRLYWYRQTLGQGPEFLTYFQNEAQLEKSRLLSDRFSAERPKGSFSTLEIQRTEQGDSAMYLCASSLVRQTGNTIYFGEGSWLTVV.

About this clone: Other DNA sequences within the sample encode an identical CDR3. The rearrangement links TRBV6-1 to TRBJ1-2; D is unresolved. V lost 4 bases to trimming and J lost 5 bases, with 5 bases between them. This CDR3 region has 11 residues. Germline assignment: CDR1 MNHNS and CDR2 SASEGT. This chain's CDR3 is CASSVNYGYTF. The CDR3 region has the DNA TGTGCCAGCAGTGTTAATTATGGCTACACCTTC.

The rearrangement joins TRBV19 to TRBJ1-5; 7 bases are shared with TRBD1. This CDR3 has 15 residues. Per germline, CDR1 LNHDA and CDR2 SQIVND (reference sequence). Trimming took 4 bases from V and 3 from J; bases not matched to a gene: 6. CDR3 sequence (DNA): TGTGCCAGTAGTAGTGGTGGGACAGCCAATCAGCCCCAGCATTTT. This sequence encodes CASSSGGTANQPQHF.

The chain's CDR3 is CSARATEKLFF. In nucleotides, the CDR3 is TGCAGTGCTAGGGCGACGGAAAAACTGTTTTTT. The chain couples TRBV20-1 to TRBJ1-4; D unclear. This CDR3 has 11 amino acids. CDR1 and CDR2 (germline): DFQATT, SNEGSKA (reference sequence). V was cut by 3 bases and J by 8 bases, with 7 bases left in between.

This clone was detected only a few times. J is TRBJ1-4 and V is TRBV7-9, with 7 bases identical to TRBD1. There are 16 residues in the CDR3. From germline, CDR1 is SEHNR and CDR2 FQNEAQ (reference sequence). The J segment lost 4 bases and the V segment lost 5 bases, leaving 10 bases of the junction unmatched. In nucleotides, the CDR3 is TGTGCCAGCAGCGCATCAAGGACAGGCGGTAATGAAAAACTGTTTTTT. It translates to CASSASRTGGNEKLFF.

V usage is TRBV4-2 and J usage is TRBJ2-5; 9 nucleotides match TRBD2. The junction had 6 bases not matched to a gene; V was cut back by 2 bases and J by 5 bases. This CDR3 contains 15 residues. Germline V CDR1 and CDR2: LGHNA, YNFKEQ. CDR3: CASSQYSGRRETQYF. In DNA, the CDR3 is TGTGCCAGCAGCCAATATAGCGGGAGAAGGGAGACCCAGTACTTC.

V gene TRBV18 combines with J gene TRBJ2-3; the D is unclear. With 6 bases removed from V and 3 bases from J, the gap between germline ends came to 7 bases. The CDR3 runs 12 residues. Germline CDR1 reads KGHSH; CDR2 reads LQKENI. The CDR3 DNA follows: TGTGCCAGCTCCGAGCCTACAGATACGCAGTATTTT. Protein product: CASSEPTDTQYF. Variable domain in full (rest from reference TRBV18 and TRBJ2-3): NAGVMQNPRHLVRRRGQEARLRCSPMKGHSHVYWYRQLPEEGLKFMVYLQKENIIDESGMPKERFSAEFPKEGPSILRIQQVVRGDSAAYFCASSEPTDTQYFGPGTRLTVL.

CDR3 loop: CASSRPAPDRTYEQYF. CDR3 DNA: TGTGCCAGCAGCCGCCCAGCCCCCGACCGAACCTACGAGCAGTACTTC. The rearrangement uses TRBV7-9 and TRBJ2-7; D not certain. Germline V gene lookup returns CDR1 SEHNR and CDR2 FQNEAQ (reference sequence). This CDR3 is built from 16 residues. V was trimmed by 5 bases and J by 2 bases, leaving 19 bases between them.

The genes are TRBV9 and TRBJ2-7; TRBD1 agrees at 9 bases. The junction had 4 bases not matched to a gene; V was cut back by 0 bases and J by 6 bases. Germline CDR1 is SGDLS and CDR2 is YYNGEE. The CDR3 totals 14 residues. As DNA, the CDR3 is TGTGCCAGCAGCGTAGAGGACAGGGGAGTCGAGCAGTACTTC. Its protein product is CASSVEDRGVEQYF. Full variable domain (outside the CDR3, taken from reference TRBV9 and TRBJ2-7): DSGVTQTPKHLITATGQRVTLRCSPRSGDLSVYWYQQSLDQGLQFLIQYYNGEERAKGNILERFSAQQFPDLHSELNLSSLELGDSALYFCASSVEDRGVEQYFGPGTRLTVT.

This sequence joins TRBV15 and TRBJ1-1, with a weak D call TRBD1 (6 bases). The CDR3 totals 13 residues. Germline V CDR1 and CDR2: LNHNV, YYDKDF (reference sequence). V lost 2 bases to trimming and J lost 4 bases, with 8 bases between them. The DNA for the CDR3 is TGTGCCACCAGCAGAAGGGGGGGCACTGAAGCTTTCTTT. Protein sequence: CATSRRGGTEAFF.

This clone was found a few times. The chain carries TRBV18 and TRBJ2-5; 7 nucleotides line up with TRBD1. The J segment lost 1 base and the V segment lost 1 base, leaving 3 bases of the junction unmatched. There are 15 residues in the CDR3. CDR1 and CDR2 from the germline V gene are KGHSH and LQKENI. The CDR3 DNA reads as TGTGCCAGCTCACCACGGGGGACAGCCCAAGAGACCCAGTACTTC. It codes for CASSPRGTAQETQYF.

This clone came up a few times. The chain carries TRBV18 and TRBJ2-1; 11 bases are shared with TRBD2. The J segment lost 10 bases and the V segment lost 0 bases, leaving 5 bases of the junction unmatched. The CDR3 runs to 15 residues. Germline assignment: CDR1 KGHSH and CDR2 LQKENI. The CDR3 is CASSPPELAGVEQFF. The CDR3 DNA follows: TGTGCCAGCTCACCACCGGAACTAGCGGGAGTAGAGCAGTTCTTC.

This clone was counted at least ten times. J is TRBJ2-7 and V is TRBV7-6; D gene unclear. The CDR3 extends over 14 amino acids. Germline-derived CDR1 and CDR2 are SGHVS and FNYEAQ. V was clipped by 2 bases and J by 2 bases, with 10 bases between them. The CDR3 bases are TGTGCCAGCAGCTTATTAAGTCCTACCTACGAGCAGTACTTC. Its protein is CASSLLSPTYEQYF.

This rearrangement joins TRBV25-1 to TRBJ2-5; 7 bases map to TRBD2. V lost 3 bases and J lost 5; bases outside the gene matches: 6. The CDR3 runs to 14 residues. The germline CDR1 and CDR2 sequences are MGHDK and SYGVNS. CDR3 residues: CASSDGEGTETQYF. In DNA form, the CDR3 reads TGTGCCAGCAGTGATGGGGAGGGAACTGAGACCCAGTACTTC.

The genes are TRBV28 and TRBJ2-3; D is unresolved. V lost 10 bases and J lost 3, with 11 bases in between. CDR1 and CDR2 (germline): MDHEN, SYDVKM. There are 12 residues in the CDR3. This chain's CDR3 is CANSEHTDTQYF. Here the CDR3 DNA reads TGTGCCAACAGCGAACATACAGATACGCAGTATTTT.

The rearrangement joins TRBV6-5 to TRBJ2-7; 7 bases align to TRBD1. J was trimmed by 2 bases and V by 2 bases; bases with no gene match: 0. The CDR3 is 13 amino acids. CDR1 and CDR2 from the germline V gene are MNHEY and SVGAGI. The CDR3 region is CASSYQGAYEQYF. DNA for the CDR3: TGTGCCAGCAGTTACCAGGGGGCCTACGAGCAGTACTTC.

J is TRBJ1-2 and V is TRBV29-1, with D possibly being TRBD1 (6 bases). This CDR3 is built from 12 residues. In germline, CDR1 is SQVTM, CDR2 ANQGSEA. With 6 bases removed from V and 5 bases from J, the gap between germline ends came to 13 bases. In nucleotides, the CDR3 is TGCAGCGTGACGGACAGTTTGTATGGCTACACCTTC. The encoded protein is CSVTDSLYGYTF.